Given below is one T cell receptor beta chain in context. This clone's antigen is unknown. One base away there is no much larger clone; base qualities are not given. The data originate from a study of CD8 T cells in Susac syndrome (dated 2019 in TCRdb). For the study in its entirety: Of the Susac syndrome patients who were sequenced, about six had clinically active disease and roughly eight were in clinical remission. The study used repertoire sequencing to test whether antigen drove CD8+ T cell activation and differentiation in Susac syndrome. At the time of blood withdrawal, Susac syndrome patients were either therapy-naive, taking corticosteroids (with some also receiving IVIg), or on IVIg alone.

RNA was extracted using the RNeasy kit, and about 0.5 to 1 microgram was reverse transcribed with random hexamers. The immunoSEQ multiplex PCR assay, covering 54 Vbeta and 13 Jbeta segments, was used to amplify TCR beta CDR3 regions. To correct PCR amplification bias, a synthetic template baseline was used for both primer optimization and computational correction. The study's own analysis went as follows. Only productive sequences were kept, with reads annotated to V, D and J genes according to IMGT and analyzed in immunoSEQ Analyzer. To calculate clonality, Shannon entropy was normalized by log2 of the number of productive unique sequences and then subtracted from one. For each patient and control, public and private clones were evaluated within the 100 most prevalent clones. Susac-specific clones were defined as absent from healthy and MS cohorts, over a thousand published viral clones and other ImmuneACCESS disease sequences. TCRdb trimmed public reads at Q25 via fastp, called clones via MiXCR and kept in-frame beta chains. Merged by CDR3 protein, the rows form single entries marked with the most common genes and DNA. The V and J calls and clone size come from TCRdb's table, not from the authors' own analysis. The sample yields some 240,000 distinct CDR3 sequences; about 96% were counted once. The biggest ten clones account for approximately 0.094% of the sample.

Peripheral blood CD8+ and CD4+ T cells from healthy donors, Susac syndrome patients and multiple sclerosis patients were profiled using high-throughput TCR beta sequencing. The Susac syndrome patients fulfilled recently defined diagnostic criteria for definite or probable disease. Bulk CD8+ and CD4+ T cells were purified by magnetic negative isolation, whereas CD8+ TEMRA cells were enriched by FACS. Blood was collected in EDTA tubes and processed within 24 hours, with PBMCs isolated through density gradient centrifugation. PBMCs intended for TCR sequencing were frozen in liquid nitrogen and were later thawed in a 37 degrees C water bath. The sorted or isolated CD4+, CD8+ and CD8+ TEMRA cells reached a purity of at least 90%. The V end loses 0 bases and the J end loses 0 bases, and a stretch of 7 bases separates them. Reading from cysteine to phenylalanine, the CDR3 counts 15 amino acids. Only CDR3 DNA is held: 45 bases, read in frame from base 1. CDR1 and CDR2 (SGDLS, YYNGEE) derive from the germline V gene.

General study outcomes and caveats: In the CD4+ T cell repertoire of Susac syndrome patients, clonal expansion was not detected. The number of individuals in the TCR sequencing and HLA analysis was acknowledged as relatively small.

Sequenced material: CD4+ T cells from PBMCs. The TCR originated in a human donor with Susac syndrome. The rearranged segments are TRBV9 and TRBJ2-1, with the identity of the D gene unclear. In nucleotide form, the sequence is TGTGCCAGCAGCGTAGACGCAAACTCCTACAATGAGCAGTTCTTC. Translated, this is CASSVDANSYNEQFF.